This TCR beta chain was captured in a study of identifying expanded T cells in peripheral blood. With respect to this clone: The antigen remains undetermined.

Unmatched junction bases numbered 6, after V lost 7 bases and J lost 3 bases. This CDR3 region has 15 residues. Germline V CDR1 and CDR2: ENHRY, SYGVKD. Profiling relied on immunoSEQ multiplex PCR, and the TCRdb table lists in-frame clones only, not all of them. The sample has approximately 97,000 clones, 88% seen once; the top ten hold approximately 14%. Collection occurred without any documented infections or immune events in donors. Study-wide findings and caveats: About 1.2 clones differed between technical replicates, versus around 15 and 19 over time. Variance in clone template counts between roughly two-week samples significantly increased with total template count across all healthy donors.

The chain joins TRBV10-3 to TRBJ1-6, with 7 bases matching TRBD1. This receptor was obtained from a person aged 18-69 years in good health. Sequencing was done on a sample of blood. Here the CDR3 reads CAINGRDSYNSPLHF. The CDR3 bases are TGTGCCATCAACGGCAGGGACAGCTATAATTCACCCCTCCACTTT.